This paragraph reports one T cell receptor (beta chain). The CDR3 is made up of 12 amino acids. Germline assignment: CDR1 SQVTM and CDR2 ANQGSEA. V was cut by 7 bases and J by 3 bases, with 12 bases left in between. Sequenced by immunoSEQ multiplex PCR; TCRdb stores in-frame clones only, minus some. The sample carries tens of thousands of clones, around 80% recorded once. The sample comes from a study of control samples from healthy donors and cancer patients. The receptor comes from a man aged 60 to 69 with head and neck cancer. This chain links TRBV29-1 with TRBJ1-2, with D possibly being TRBD1 (5 bases). Sequencing was carried out using PBMCs. CDR3 sequence reads: CSGSQGDYGYTF. The CDR3, as DNA: TGCAGCGGTTCTCAGGGTGACTATGGCTACACCTTC.